This T cell receptor (beta chain) was observed in a study of T cells in Graves' hyperthyroidism and ophthalmopathy. Overall study context: Blood was drawn when the patient was first diagnosed and still untreated. Study-wide results and caveats: The model anticipated ophthalmopathy a median about six months pre-onset. Using 13 V-J features, a model discriminated ophthalmopathy from stable hyperthyroidism.

The sample holds many counts of this clonotype. What it recognizes is unknown. RNA transcripts gave rise to amplified TCR beta CDR3 regions. Primed by the HTBI set, a first-round RT-PCR was run on the TCR CDR3. TCRdb called the multiplex PCR reads again in MiXCR, with one record for every CDR3 protein. The sample includes 380,000 or so distinct CDR3 sequences, under 20% of them seen just once. This CDR3 contains 16 residues. CDR1 KGHDR and CDR2 SFDVKD come from the germline V gene. V lost 4 bases, J lost 6 bases, and 6 bases stayed unmatched. Isolation of PBMCs was performed on 8.5 to 10 ml fresh peripheral blood.

Sequencing used blood. The chain carries TRBV24-1 and TRBJ2-2; TRBD1 agrees at 11 bases. The source of this sequence is a woman younger than 30 with Graves' hyperthyroidism. DNA of the CDR3: TGTGCCACCAGTGACCCGGGACAGGGGGACTCCGGGGAGCTGTTTTTT. Encoded protein: CATSDPGQGDSGELFF.